Shown below are 23 T cell receptor beta chains from a single sample sequenced in a study of shared clonotypes between healthy human individuals. The protocol was immunoSEQ multiplex PCR, while the TCRdb copy is restricted to in-frame clones and leaves out a portion. The sample contains about 2.2 million clones, 93% of which appear only once. CD8 cells classed as naive were CD45RO-negative and positively selected for CCR7, excluding terminally differentiated effector memory CD45RA+ cells. The source material was naive CD8+ T cells from PBMCs. These receptors were taken from a man aged 18 to 29 in good health. Some clones in this sample may be carry-over from other donors' samples.

This rearrangement joins TRBV5-4 to TRBJ2-2; tentatively, D is TRBD2 (5 bases). V was shortened by 1 base and J by 6 bases, with 13 bases between the two germline ends. Germline values: CDR1 SGHNT, CDR2 YYREEE (reference sequence). The CDR3 extends over 15 amino acids. CDR3: CASSLWRVGAGELFF. As DNA, the CDR3 is TGTGCCAGCAGCTTGTGGCGGGTGGGAGCCGGGGAGCTGTTTTTT.

In regard to this clone: The identical CDR3 is also encoded by other nucleotide sequences in the sample. The gene calls are TRBV27 and TRBJ2-7, with no clear D. CDR3 size: 13 residues. Looked up from germline, CDR1 is MNHEY and CDR2 is SMNVEV (reference sequence). Trimming cost V 1 base and J 0 bases, with 4 bases left between them. The CDR3, as DNA: TGTGCCAGCAGTTTATTCAGCTCCTACGAGCAGTACTTC. Its translation: CASSLFSSYEQYF.

There are a few counts of this clone. Here the CDR3 reads CASSAGRSNQPQHF. The CDR3 DNA sequence: TGTGCCAGCAGCGCTGGACGGAGCAATCAGCCCCAGCATTTT. The chain is built from TRBV2 and TRBJ1-5; the D is unclear. Germline V gives CDR1 SNHLY, CDR2 FYNNEI. This CDR3 region has 14 residues. V was pared by 6 bases and J by 1 base, with 10 bases between.

The chain carries TRBV7-3 and TRBJ2-2; no firm D call. The CDR3 covers 15 residues. Trimming shortened V by 5 bases and J by 2 bases, and 12 bases separated the two germline ends. The germline V gene encodes CDR1 SGHTA and CDR2 FQGTGA. The CDR3 protein is CASSLPTDNTGELFF. CDR3 nucleotides: TGTGCCAGCAGCCTACCGACGGATAACACCGGGGAGCTGTTTTTT.

On this clone: Other DNA sequences in the sample encode the same CDR3. V is TRBV4-3 and J is TRBJ2-7, with 13 bases matching TRBD2. The germline CDR1 and CDR2 sequences are LGHNA and YSLEER. This CDR3 has 15 amino acids. J was trimmed by 3 bases and V by 1 base; bases with no gene match: 0. This CDR3 reads CASSQGTSGGYEQYF. The CDR3 region has the DNA TGCGCCAGCAGCCAAGGGACTAGCGGGGGCTACGAGCAGTACTTC.

The CDR3 region has the DNA TGCAGCGTAATGGGGACAGGGTCATCCGGGGAGCTGTTTTTT. It specifies CSVMGTGSSGELFF. The chain uses TRBV29-1 and TRBJ2-2, with TRBD1 identical over 9 bases. Germline V gene lookup returns CDR1 SQVTM and CDR2 ANQGSEA. The CDR3 is 14 residues long. The V and J ends lost 6 bases and 6 bases, in that order; junction bases with no gene match: 8.

CDR3 sequence (DNA): TGTGCCAGCAGCCAAGTTAGGGTTGAGCGGGACAGGTCCTACGAGCAGTACTTC. It specifies CASSQVRVERDRSYEQYF. This chain uses TRBV14 with TRBJ2-7; D perhaps matches TRBD1 (8 bases). Germline CDR1 reads SGHDN; CDR2 reads FVKESK. The V gene lost 1 base and the J gene lost 1 base, with 20 bases spanning the gap. The CDR3 sequence is 18 residues long.

The chain couples TRBV15 to TRBJ2-4, with D unresolved. Trimming took 1 base from V and 0 from J, leaving 19 bases between them. The CDR3 has 19 residues. CDR1 and CDR2 (germline): LNHNV, YYDKDF (reference sequence). CDR3 DNA: TGTGCCACCAGCAGAGGTTCCGTAACCCGACTGAAAGCCAAAAACATTCAGTACTTC. This encodes CATSRGSVTRLKAKNIQYF.

The rearrangement joins TRBV28 to TRBJ2-1, with D tentatively TRBD2 (5 bases). Germline V CDR1 and CDR2: MDHEN, SYDVKM. The CDR3 spans 15 residues. V gave up 3 bases and J gave up 10 bases, with 19 bases separating them. The CDR3 sequence: CASSFALSEDLEQFF. The CDR3 DNA follows: TGTGCCAGCAGTTTCGCGCTTAGCGAGGACTTGGAGCAGTTCTTC.

The chain carries TRBV28 and TRBJ1-4, with TRBD1 as a possible D gene (6 bases). V lost 1 base and J lost 4, with 13 bases in between. Germline-derived CDR1 and CDR2 are MDHEN and SYDVKM. This CDR3 is built from 16 residues. As DNA, the CDR3 is TGTGCCAGCAGTTTATCTCCCGGGACAATTAATGAAAAACTGTTTTTT. Amino acid sequence: CASSLSPGTINEKLFF.

This chain uses TRBV7-8 with TRBJ2-1; D might be TRBD1 (5 bases). Germline V gene lookup returns CDR1 SGHVS and CDR2 FQNEAQ. With 5 bases removed from V and 5 bases from J, the gap between germline ends came to 16 bases. CDR3 length: 15 residues. The CDR3 DNA reads as TGTGCCAGCAGCACAAACAGGAACCCCCACAATGAGCAGTTCTTC. Amino acid sequence: CASSTNRNPHNEQFF.

The chain is built from TRBV6-4 and TRBJ2-1; the D is unclear. Germline CDR1 reads MRHNA; CDR2 reads SNTAGT. The CDR3 covers 12 residues. Trimming shortened V by 3 bases and J by 11 bases, and 11 bases separated the two germline ends. This CDR3 is CASSEGETQQFF. DNA of the CDR3: TGTGCCAGCAGTGAGGGTGAGACGCAGCAGTTCTTC.

This chain joins TRBV18 and TRBJ2-7, with D maybe TRBD2 (6 bases). The CDR3 has 18 residues. Germline values: CDR1 KGHSH, CDR2 LQKENI. Between the trimmed V and J ends, which lost 2 bases and 0 bases, there was a span of 20 bases. The CDR3 bases are TGTGCCAGCTCACCAGAGGGGCGCATAGCGGTGAGCTCCTACGAGCAGTACTTC. Translating gives CASSPEGRIAVSSYEQYF.

CDR3 in DNA: TGCAGCGCAAGGGACTACTCCTACGAGCAGTACTTC. It translates to CSARDYSYEQYF. This sequence joins TRBV29-1 and TRBJ2-7; 7 nucleotides align to TRBD2. Per germline, CDR1 SQVTM and CDR2 ANQGSEA. There are 12 residues in the CDR3. V dropped 7 bases and J dropped 0; count of bases not matched to a gene: 3.

This sequence joins TRBV7-6 and TRBJ1-4; D gene unclear. CDR3 length: 18 amino acids. The germline CDR1 and CDR2 sequences are SGHVS and FNYEAQ. V gave up 4 bases and J gave up 3 bases, with 21 bases separating them. The CDR3 DNA reads TGTGCCAGCAGCTACGATTATGGTGGGAGGACGGCTAATGAAAAACTGTTTTTT. It encodes CASSYDYGGRTANEKLFF.

About this clone: Its ends do not fully match the called genes, so a read error is possible. This chain links TRBV6-5 with TRBJ2-7; 7 bases are shared with TRBD2. The CDR3 is 12 residues long. In germline, CDR1 is MNHEY, CDR2 SVGAGI. The CDR3: CASSYWGGGWHF. CDR3 bases: TGTGCCAGCAGTTACTGGGGGGGAGGATGGCACTTC.

V and J are TRBV4-1 and TRBJ1-2; TRBD1 matches 10 bases. The CDR3 has 15 residues. Trimming at V came to 1 base and at J to 5 bases, leaving 4 bases not matched to a gene. Germline loops: CDR1 MGHRA, CDR2 YSYEKL. CDR3 coding DNA: TGCGCCAGCAGCCAAGGTCCGGGACAGGGGTATGGCTACACCTTC. Amino acid sequence: CASSQGPGQGYGYTF.

For the CDR3, the DNA is TGTGCCAGCAGCCTTGGGGACACCTATGGCTACACCTTC. Its protein is CASSLGDTYGYTF. V usage is TRBV27 and J usage is TRBJ1-2, with D perhaps matching TRBD1 (6 bases). Germline CDR1 and CDR2: MNHEY and SMNVEV (reference sequence). Trimming left V 6 bases short and J 4 bases short, with 12 bases between. CDR3 length equals 13 residues.

V and J are TRBV27 and TRBJ2-1, with a possible D match to TRBD1 (6 bases). Per germline, CDR1 MNHEY and CDR2 SMNVEV (reference sequence). Trimming stripped 6 bases from V and 8 bases from J, with 14 bases between. The CDR3 runs 13 residues. The chain's CDR3 is CASSWGPYYEQFF. The CDR3 nucleotides read TGTGCCAGCAGCTGGGGGCCTTACTATGAGCAGTTCTTC.

Only one count was recorded for this clone. The chain is built from TRBV6-1 and TRBJ1-2; D remains unclear. CDR1 MNHNS and CDR2 SASEGT come from the germline V gene. CDR3 length: 13 residues. V was clipped by 10 bases and J by 4 bases, with 16 bases between them. The CDR3 DNA sequence: TGTGCCATCACCGCGGCGCTGAGCTATGGCTACACCTTC. This sequence encodes CAITAALSYGYTF.

The V and J genes are TRBV13 and TRBJ2-7, with a tentative D call TRBD1 (5 bases). Trimming left V 5 bases short and J 6 bases short, with 20 bases between. Germline V gene data show CDR1 as PRHDT and CDR2 as FYEKMQ (reference sequence). This CDR3 is 15 amino acids long. CDR3 bases: TGTGCCAGCAGCGAAGGGGTGGCAGAACATGTCGAGCAGTACTTC. Protein: CASSEGVAEHVEQYF.

About this clone: Other DNA sequences within the sample encode an identical CDR3. The chain is built from TRBV7-9 and TRBJ2-1, with TRBD2 as a possible D gene (6 bases). The CDR3 runs to 12 residues. The V gene's germline CDR1 is SEHNR and CDR2 FQNEAQ (reference sequence). V lost 3 bases, J lost 7 bases, and 7 bases lay in between. CDR3 bases: TGTGCCAGCAGCTTTGGGAGGAATGAGCAGTTCTTC. Translating gives CASSFGRNEQFF.

This clone was recorded once. The junction shows a germline mismatch at one end, possibly a read error. This rearrangement joins TRBV7-2 to TRBJ2-7, with TRBD2 matching over 10 bases. This CDR3 region has 13 residues. The V gene's germline CDR1 is SGHTA and CDR2 FQGNSA. This CDR3 reads CASNLAGGYEQYF. The CDR3 DNA follows: TGTGCCAGCAACTTAGCGGGAGGCTACGAGCAGTACTTC. The variable domain in full, completed from reference TRBV7-2 and TRBJ2-7, reads GAGVSQSPSNKVTEKGKDVELRCDPISGHTALYWYRQSLGQGLEFLIYFQGNSAPDKSGLPSDRFSAERTGGSVSTLTIQRTQQEDSAVYLCASNLAGGYEQYFGPGTRLTVT.